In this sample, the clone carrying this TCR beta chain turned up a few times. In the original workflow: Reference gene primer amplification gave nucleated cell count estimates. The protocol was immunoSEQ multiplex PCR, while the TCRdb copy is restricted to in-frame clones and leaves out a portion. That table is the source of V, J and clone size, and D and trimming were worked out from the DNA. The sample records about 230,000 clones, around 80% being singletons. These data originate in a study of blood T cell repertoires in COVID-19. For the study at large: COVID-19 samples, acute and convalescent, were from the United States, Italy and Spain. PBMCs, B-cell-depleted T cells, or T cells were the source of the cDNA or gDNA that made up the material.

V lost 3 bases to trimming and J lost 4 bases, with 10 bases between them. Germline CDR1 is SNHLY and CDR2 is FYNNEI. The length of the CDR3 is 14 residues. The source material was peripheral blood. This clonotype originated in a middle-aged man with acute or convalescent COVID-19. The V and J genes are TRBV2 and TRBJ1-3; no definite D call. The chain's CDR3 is CASSEILAGNTIYF. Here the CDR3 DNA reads TGTGCCAGCAGTGAGATATTGGCCGGAAACACCATATATTTT.